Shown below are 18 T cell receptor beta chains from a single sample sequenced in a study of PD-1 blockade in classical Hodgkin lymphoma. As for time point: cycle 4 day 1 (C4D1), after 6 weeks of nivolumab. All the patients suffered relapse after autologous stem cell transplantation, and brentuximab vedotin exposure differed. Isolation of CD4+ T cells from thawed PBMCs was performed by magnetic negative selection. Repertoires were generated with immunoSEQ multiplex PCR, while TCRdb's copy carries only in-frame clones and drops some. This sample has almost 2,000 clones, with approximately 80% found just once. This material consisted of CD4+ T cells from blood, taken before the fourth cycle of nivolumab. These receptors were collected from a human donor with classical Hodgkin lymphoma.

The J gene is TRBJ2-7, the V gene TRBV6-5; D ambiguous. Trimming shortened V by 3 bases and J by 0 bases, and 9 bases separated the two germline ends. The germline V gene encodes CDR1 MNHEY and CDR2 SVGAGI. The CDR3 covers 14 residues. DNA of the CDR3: TGTGCCAGCAGTTATCTTCGGAGCTCCTACGAGCAGTACTTC. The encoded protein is CASSYLRSSYEQYF.

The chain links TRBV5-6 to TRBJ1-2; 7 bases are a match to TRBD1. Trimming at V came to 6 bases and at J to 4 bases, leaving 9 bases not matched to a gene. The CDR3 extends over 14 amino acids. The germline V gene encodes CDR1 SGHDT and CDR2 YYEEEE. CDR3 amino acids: CASTTRTGPYGYTF. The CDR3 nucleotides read TGTGCCAGCACCACTAGGACAGGCCCCTATGGCTACACCTTC.

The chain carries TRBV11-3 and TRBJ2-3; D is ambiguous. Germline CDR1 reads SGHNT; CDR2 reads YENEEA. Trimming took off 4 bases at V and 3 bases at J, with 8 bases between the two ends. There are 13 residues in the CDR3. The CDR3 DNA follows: TGTGCCAGCAGCTCGGGCTTAACAGATACGCAGTATTTT. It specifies CASSSGLTDTQYF.

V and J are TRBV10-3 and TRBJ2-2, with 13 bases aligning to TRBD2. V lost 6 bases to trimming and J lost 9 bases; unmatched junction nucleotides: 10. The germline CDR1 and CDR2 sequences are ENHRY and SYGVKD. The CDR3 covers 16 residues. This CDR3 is CAISEGTSGNSRELFF. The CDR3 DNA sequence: TGTGCCATCAGCGAAGGGACTAGCGGGAACAGCAGGGAGCTGTTTTTT.

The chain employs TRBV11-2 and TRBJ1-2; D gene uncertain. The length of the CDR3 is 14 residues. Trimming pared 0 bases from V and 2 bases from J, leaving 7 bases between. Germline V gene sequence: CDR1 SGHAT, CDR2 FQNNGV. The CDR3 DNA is TGTGCCAGCAGCTTAGATACAGTGAACTATGGCTACACCTTC. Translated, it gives CASSLDTVNYGYTF.

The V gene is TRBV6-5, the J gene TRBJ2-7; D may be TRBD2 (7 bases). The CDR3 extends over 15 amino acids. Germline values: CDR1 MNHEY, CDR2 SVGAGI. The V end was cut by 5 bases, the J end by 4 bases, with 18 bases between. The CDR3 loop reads CASSPHSAGTYEQYF. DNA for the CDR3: TGTGCCAGCAGTCCCCACTCAGCGGGGACATACGAGCAGTACTTC.

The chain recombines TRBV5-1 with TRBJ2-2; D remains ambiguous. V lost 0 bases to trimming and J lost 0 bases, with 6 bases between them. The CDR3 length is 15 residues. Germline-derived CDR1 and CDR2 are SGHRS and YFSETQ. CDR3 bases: TGCGCCAGCAGCTTGGCCCCACCGAACACCGGGGAGCTGTTTTTT. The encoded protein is CASSLAPPNTGELFF. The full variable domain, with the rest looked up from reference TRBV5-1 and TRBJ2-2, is KAGVTQTPRYLIKTRGQQVTLSCSPISGHRSVSWYQQTPGQGLQFLFEYFSETQRNKGNFPGRFSGRQFSNSRSEMNVSTLELGDSALYLCASSLAPPNTGELFFGEGSRLTVL.

The CDR3 DNA is TGCGCCAGCAGTCGAACGGCGTCCACTGAAGCTTTCTTT. Translated: CASSRTASTEAFF. V is TRBV10-1 and J is TRBJ1-1, with D hard to call. V lost 5 bases, J lost 4 bases, and 11 bases lay in between. The CDR3 length is 13 residues. Germline V gene sequence: CDR1 WNHNN, CDR2 SYGVQD (reference sequence).

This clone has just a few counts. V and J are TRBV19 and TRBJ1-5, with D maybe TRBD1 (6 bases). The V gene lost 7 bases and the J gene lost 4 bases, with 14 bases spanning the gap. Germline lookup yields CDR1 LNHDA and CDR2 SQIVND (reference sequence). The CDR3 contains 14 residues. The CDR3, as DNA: TGTGCCAGTAAAGGGGCCCAGGGGAATCAGCCCCAGCATTTT. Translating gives CASKGAQGNQPQHF.

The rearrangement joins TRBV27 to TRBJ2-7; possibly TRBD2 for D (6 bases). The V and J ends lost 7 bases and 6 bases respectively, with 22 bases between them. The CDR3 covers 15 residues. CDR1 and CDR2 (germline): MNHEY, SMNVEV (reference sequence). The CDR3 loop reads CASTQSGAGPREQYF. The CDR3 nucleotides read TGTGCCAGCACCCAATCCGGAGCGGGCCCTCGCGAGCAGTACTTC.

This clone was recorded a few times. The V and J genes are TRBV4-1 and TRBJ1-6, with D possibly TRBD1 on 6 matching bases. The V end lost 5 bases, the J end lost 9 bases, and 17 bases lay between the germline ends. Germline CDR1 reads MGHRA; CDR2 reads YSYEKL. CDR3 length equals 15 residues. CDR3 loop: CASSYGSTGTSPLHF. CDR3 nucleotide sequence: TGCGCCAGCAGCTACGGGTCGACAGGAACTTCACCCCTCCACTTT.

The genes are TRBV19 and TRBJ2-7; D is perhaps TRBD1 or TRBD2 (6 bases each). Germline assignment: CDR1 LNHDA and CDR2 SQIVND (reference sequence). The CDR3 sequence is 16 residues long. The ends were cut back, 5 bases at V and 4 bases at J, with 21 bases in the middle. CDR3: CASSPRGGTGAYEQYF. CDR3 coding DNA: TGTGCCAGTAGTCCGAGGGGCGGGACGGGGGCTTACGAGCAGTACTTC.

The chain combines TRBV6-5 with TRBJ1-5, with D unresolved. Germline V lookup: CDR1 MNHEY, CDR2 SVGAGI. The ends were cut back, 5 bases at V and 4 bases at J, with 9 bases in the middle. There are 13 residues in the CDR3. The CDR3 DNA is TGTGCCAGCAGTCATCGGGTAAATCAGCCCCAGCATTTT. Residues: CASSHRVNQPQHF.

The chain's CDR3 is CATSRWTGTPYEQYF. CDR3 DNA sequence: TGTGCCACCAGCAGGTGGACAGGGACCCCCTACGAGCAGTACTTC. The V call is TRBV15, the J call TRBJ2-7, with 8 bases aligning to TRBD1. The CDR3 is 15 amino acids. Germline CDR1 reads LNHNV; CDR2 reads YYDKDF (reference sequence). V gave up 3 bases and J gave up 2 bases; unmatched junction bases: 6.

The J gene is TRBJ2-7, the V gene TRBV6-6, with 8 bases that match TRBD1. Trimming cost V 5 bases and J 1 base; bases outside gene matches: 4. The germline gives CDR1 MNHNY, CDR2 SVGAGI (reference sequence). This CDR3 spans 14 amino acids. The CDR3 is CASSQQGESYEQYF. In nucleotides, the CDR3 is TGTGCCAGCAGTCAACAGGGGGAGTCCTACGAGCAGTACTTC.

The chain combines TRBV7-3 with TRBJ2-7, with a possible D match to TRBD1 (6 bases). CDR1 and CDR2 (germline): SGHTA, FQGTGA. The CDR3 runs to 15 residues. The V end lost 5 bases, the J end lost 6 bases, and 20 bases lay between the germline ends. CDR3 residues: CASSEGGRADSEQYF. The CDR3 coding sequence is TGTGCCAGCAGCGAAGGGGGTCGTGCGGACAGCGAGCAGTACTTC.

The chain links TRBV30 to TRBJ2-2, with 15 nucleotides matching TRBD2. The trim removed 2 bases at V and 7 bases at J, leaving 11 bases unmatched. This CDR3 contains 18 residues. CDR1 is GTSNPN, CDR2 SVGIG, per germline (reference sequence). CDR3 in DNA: TGTGCCTGGAGTTCCAAAGGACTAGCGGGAGGGCATGGCGGGGAGCTGTTTTTT. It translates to CAWSSKGLAGGHGGELFF.

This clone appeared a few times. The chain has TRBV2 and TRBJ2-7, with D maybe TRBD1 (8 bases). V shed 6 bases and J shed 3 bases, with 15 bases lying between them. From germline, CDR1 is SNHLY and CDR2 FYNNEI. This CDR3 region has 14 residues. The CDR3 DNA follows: TGTGCCAGCAGAGCGGGACAGGTCGACTACGAGCAGTACTTC. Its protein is CASRAGQVDYEQYF.